What follows are 2 T cell receptor beta chains derived from one specimen sequenced in a study of cytomegalovirus exposure and HLA in healthy donors. Primers: 60 Vbeta forward and 13 Jbeta reverse. Assay used: immunoSEQ multiplex PCR; TCRdb lists only in-frame clones, some missing. Of about 160,000 clones in the sample, roughly two thirds are singletons; the top ten hold about 2.9%. Material: PBMCs. Receptors were obtained from a woman in her 40s in good health and CMV-seropositive.

The CDR3 DNA sequence: TGTGCTGGCAGCTTAGGTCCAGGGAACACCGGGGAGCTGTTTTTT. Translated, it gives CAGSLGPGNTGELFF. V gene TRBV7-7 combines with J gene TRBJ2-2, with no clear D. The CDR3 totals 15 residues. Germline V gene data show CDR1 as SSHAT and CDR2 as FNYEAQ (reference sequence).

This clone was seen only a few times. The chain couples TRBV7-9 to TRBJ2-1; 9 bases align to TRBD2. CDR1 is SEHNR and CDR2 is FQNEAQ in the germline V gene (reference sequence). The CDR3 contains 14 residues. Trimming took 4 bases from V and 8 from J; bases not matched to a gene: 6. The DNA of the CDR3 is TGTGCCAGCAGCTATAGCGGGAGTAGGTATGAGCAGTTCTTC. Translation gives CASSYSGSRYEQFF.